This T cell receptor beta chain was documented in a study of shared clonotypes between healthy human individuals. Findings of the study overall: Lower generation probabilities were found for non-shared clonotypes than for those shared by all four donors.

Comments on this clone: The antigen remains undetermined.

The CD4+ fraction was divided into a CD45RA+ naive subset and a CD45RA-negative memory subset. A deep-level run was used for the assay. An even split of each subset's genomic DNA across several immunoSEQ plates was performed. Sequencing was performed with immunoSEQ multiplex PCR; in TCRdb, only in-frame clones are kept and a portion is missing. The sample contains some 1,100,000 clones, about four fifths of which appear only once. CDR1 is MNHEY and CDR2 is SMNVEV in the germline V gene (reference sequence). Trimming took 5 bases from V and 7 from J; bases not matched to a gene: 5. This CDR3 is 13 amino acids long.

The sequence came from a man aged 18 to 30 in good health. Some clones in this sample may be carry-over from other donors' samples. The sequenced material came from memory CD4+ T cells from PBMCs. Subset in this sample: CD45RA-negative fraction. The gene calls are TRBV27 and TRBJ1-5, with 7 bases that match TRBD1. CDR3: CASSGQERQPQHF. The CDR3, as DNA: TGTGCCAGCAGTGGACAGGAGAGGCAGCCCCAGCATTTT.